This TCR beta chain was recorded in a study of post-analysis software for immune sequencing data. As for the study in general: Secondary progressive, relapsing-remitting and progressive-relapsing multiple sclerosis were among the included disease courses.

Per germline, CDR1 MNHEY and CDR2 SVGAGI. The CDR3 spans 15 residues. Trimming left V 5 bases short and J 1 base short, with 11 bases between. Unique molecular identifiers tagged the TCR beta cDNA libraries. Once about 0.95 to 10 million T cells were used, about 490,000 cDNA molecules resulted. Using its own MiXCR run on the PCR reads, TCRdb lists one record per CDR3 protein. The profile shows about 770,000 distinct CDR3 sequences, roughly 50% of them singletons. To note about this clonotype: Its antigen is not identified.

Study-wide results and limits: A few TRBV segments were significantly more frequent in patients than in controls. TRBV5-6, TRBV5-1 and TRBV20-1 were among these segments. Under F measure analysis, samples from one preparation batch co-clustered strongly. Patients with multiple sclerosis recorded significantly lower normalized Chao1 diversity than controls, the study found.

The origin of this receptor is a girl aged 10 to 17 with multiple sclerosis. The sample comprised blood. The J gene is TRBJ2-2, the V gene TRBV6-5, with TRBD2 as a possible D gene (5 bases). CDR3 DNA sequence: TGTGCCAGCAGTGCGGGCTGGGGGAACACCGGGGAGCTGTTTTTT. Translation: CASSAGWGNTGELFF.